Included here is one TCR beta chain sequence, with context. One end of the junction does not line up with germline, which may come from a read error. The sample comes from a study of Graves' ophthalmopathy and Graves' hyperthyroidism. Amplification of TCR beta CDR3 regions used RNA transcripts. Second-round multiplex PCR came after a first-round RT-PCR that employed HTBI primers. TCRdb re-analysed the multiplex PCR reads in MiXCR, keeping a single row per CDR3 protein. This table holds approximately 1.2 million distinct CDR3 sequences, about two fifths found once. From germline, CDR1 is WSHSY and CDR2 SAAADI. The CDR3 has 14 residues.

What was sequenced was peripheral blood or thyroid tissue (not recorded which). J is TRBJ2-7 and V is TRBV10-2, with 10 bases aligning to TRBD2. This sequence was found in an adult man with Graves' hyperthyroidism. The CDR3 spells CASKLLAGNYEQYF. The CDR3 DNA reads TGTGCCAGCAAACTACTAGCGGGGAACTACGAGCAGTACTTC.